This T cell receptor (beta chain) was captured in a study of cytomegalovirus exposure and HLA in healthy donors. The study, taken as a whole, reports: As a later analysis showed, a missense DCLRE1C variant was linked to trimming of TCR beta V- and J-genes. Most TCR sequences proved rare, with some public TCRs found in many donors. Donors belonging to an Asian-associated ancestry cluster reportedly showed fewer N-insertions in productive TCRs than the roughly 670-donor mean, according to what a later analysis found.

In regard to this clone: Antigen specificity is unknown.

The PCR contained 60 Vbeta and 13 Jbeta primers. In the original processing: Among the unique TCR beta chains that a later analysis counted, some 73 million in all, 10 million to 11 million were shared. Data came from immunoSEQ multiplex PCR; TCRdb stores just in-frame clones and leaves some out. V, J and clone size are those of that table, while D and trimming were read from the DNA. The sample lists over 85,000 clones; about four fifths were seen once. The CDR3 spans 17 residues. The V segment lost 5 bases and the J segment 4 bases; nucleotides outside the gene matches: 15. CDR1 is MNHEY and CDR2 is SMNVEV in the germline V gene (reference sequence).

V usage is TRBV27 and J usage is TRBJ2-3; 7 bases line up with TRBD1. The TCR sequence derives from a woman in her 40s in good health and CMV-seronegative. Sequenced input: PBMCs. Here the CDR3 DNA reads TGTGCCAGCAGTATCCTACCGGCAGGGGGTAGGGCAGATACGCAGTATTTT. Translating it yields CASSILPAGGRADTQYF.